This T cell receptor beta chain was sequenced in a study of OX40 agonist ivuxolimab in advanced cancers. Context from the whole study: Ivuxolimab, which targeted the costimulatory receptor OX40 (CD134), was an agonistic, fully human IgG2 monoclonal antibody. Three dose-escalation patients achieved partial responses, one with hepatocellular carcinoma and two with cutaneous melanoma. Intravenous ivuxolimab was administered to patients every 2 weeks at six dose levels: 0.01, 0.1, 0.3, 1.5, 3 and 10 mg/kg. In the dose-escalation cohort, 70% to 85% of patients were male, and the mean age was roughly 60 years with a range of roughly 23 to 79. Patients were allowed to have had prior anti-PD-1, anti-PD-L1 or anti-CTLA-4 therapy, and around 41% of the dose-escalation patients had previously received checkpoint inhibitors. Of the 50 to 55 patients in dose escalation, some 20 had hepatocellular carcinoma, some 15 had melanoma, 9 had renal cell carcinoma and 9 had head and neck cancer. The paper describes the monotherapy dose-escalation part (N of about 55 patients) of the phase I trial of ivuxolimab. Peripheral TCRbeta sequencing aimed to test whether ivuxolimab altered TCR sequence diversity and caused clonal T-cell expansion.

Concerning this clone itself: Its binding antigen is unknown. Nothing much larger sits one base from this clone, and base qualities are not available.

Genomic DNA was extracted from sorted cells for sequencing of the TCRbeta CDR3 region. The immunoSEQ Assay was used to sequence the TCRbeta CDR3 regions. This immuneACCESS table, as held by TCRdb, lists in-frame sequences with V and J called but not all clones. Of the missing ones, under half trace to an unresolved V gene in checked studies; the others have no known cause. Recorded for this sample are 100,000 or so clones; approximately 95% of them occurred a single time. The top ten clones comprise 0.15% to 0.2% of the sample. The trial excluded patients who had a history of autoimmune disease or were on systemic immunosuppression. Peripheral blood for TCR sequencing was collected from all dose cohorts at baseline, on cycle 4 day 1, and on cycle 7 day 1. The samples were taken from a phase I, first-in-human, multicenter, open-label dose-escalation trial of ivuxolimab. Adults with locally advanced or metastatic melanoma, renal cell carcinoma, hepatocellular carcinoma or head and neck squamous cell carcinoma were enrolled in the trial. Before TCR sequencing, CD4+ T cells and CD8+ T cells were sorted from peripheral blood as separate populations.

For CDR1 and CDR2, the germline V gene (reference sequence) lists GTSNPN and SVGIG. The CDR3 holds 14 amino acids from the cysteine to the phenylalanine. Here the CDR3 DNA is all that survives: 42 bases in frame from base 1. Relative to germline, V is missing 2 bases and J is missing 6 bases, with 4 bases of the junction outside any gene match. General findings and caveats noted by the study authors: At doses of 0.1 to 3.0 mg/kg, clonal expansion of both CD4+ and CD8+ T cells in blood was seen between baseline and week 6. Low levels of normalized T-cell clonal expansion were also seen in some patients who did not respond. On average, CD8+ T cells showed more expanded clones than CD4+ T cells after ivuxolimab. The antigen specificity of the clonally expanded peripheral T cells was not determined. Partial responders in the 0.1-3.0 mg/kg groups had among the lowest normalized peripheral clonal expansion, especially among CD8+ T cells.

The source was CD4+ or CD8+ T cells sorted from blood, collected in a trial of the OX40 agonist ivuxolimab. Rearrangement joined TRBV30 to TRBJ1-4; 9 junctional bases match TRBD1. The clonotype was recovered from an adult with an advanced solid tumor such as melanoma, head and neck, liver or kidney cancer. The CDR3 is CAWSKGQGDEKLFF. The nucleotide sequence is given as TGTGCCTGGAGTAAGGGACAGGGAGATGAAAAACTGTTTTTT.